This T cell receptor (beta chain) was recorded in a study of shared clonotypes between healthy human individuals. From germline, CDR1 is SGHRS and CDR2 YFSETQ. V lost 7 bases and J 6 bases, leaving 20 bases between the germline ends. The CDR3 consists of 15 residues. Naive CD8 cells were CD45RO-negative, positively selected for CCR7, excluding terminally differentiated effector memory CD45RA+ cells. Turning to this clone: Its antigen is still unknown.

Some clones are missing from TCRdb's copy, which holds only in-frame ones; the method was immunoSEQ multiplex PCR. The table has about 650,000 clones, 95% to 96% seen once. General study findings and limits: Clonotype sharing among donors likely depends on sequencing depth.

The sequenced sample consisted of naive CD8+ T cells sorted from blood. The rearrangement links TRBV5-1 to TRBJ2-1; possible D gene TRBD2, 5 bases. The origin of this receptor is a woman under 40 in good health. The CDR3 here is CASLFRPGFSNEQFF. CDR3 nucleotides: TGCGCCAGCTTATTCCGGCCGGGATTTTCCAATGAGCAGTTCTTC.